The 19 T cell receptor beta chains below were found in one sample sequenced in a study of T cell responses to AZD1222 COVID-19 vaccine. Profiling relied on immunoSEQ multiplex PCR, and the TCRdb table lists in-frame clones only, not all of them. The sample includes some 170,000 clones, approximately 90% of them seen just once. The material sequenced was peripheral blood, taken 28 days after the second AZD1222 dose. These receptors were taken from an adult who received the AZD1222 COVID-19 vaccine.

CDR3 amino acids: CASSPGTGGFGNQPQHF. Here the CDR3 DNA reads TGCGCCAGCAGCCCCGGGACAGGGGGGTTTGGCAATCAGCCCCAGCATTTT. The chain carries TRBV4-1 and TRBJ1-5; the match to TRBD1 covers 11 bases. From germline, CDR1 is MGHRA and CDR2 YSYEKL. Losses at the gene ends were 4 bases for V and 2 bases for J; bases not matched to a gene: 7. This CDR3 has 17 amino acids.

CDR3 protein: CASSLATGRSNQPQHF. The CDR3 DNA sequence: TGTGCCAGCAGCTTAGCCACAGGGAGGTCCAATCAGCCCCAGCATTTT. The chain has TRBV7-2 and TRBJ1-5; a weak D match, TRBD1 (6 bases). Germline V lookup: CDR1 SGHTA, CDR2 FQGNSA. V lost 0 bases and J lost 3, with 12 bases in between. The CDR3 is 16 amino acids.

The chain combines TRBV2 with TRBJ1-4; no firm D call. Germline V gene sequence: CDR1 SNHLY, CDR2 FYNNEI. The CDR3 length is 15 residues. With 6 bases removed from V and 3 bases from J, the gap between germline ends came to 14 bases. In DNA form, the CDR3 reads TGTGCCAGCAGGAGGGATATGACGCCTAATGAAAAACTGTTTTTT. It yields the protein CASRRDMTPNEKLFF.

The chain employs TRBV19 and TRBJ2-7; no clear D gene. Germline loops: CDR1 LNHDA, CDR2 SQIVND (reference sequence). This CDR3 has 12 amino acids. The V and J ends lost 2 bases and 6 bases respectively, with 8 bases between them. CDR3 coding DNA: TGTGCCAGTAGTATACAGACGGGCGAGCAGTACTTC. This sequence encodes CASSIQTGEQYF.

The chain is built from TRBV19 and TRBJ1-1; no clear D gene. This CDR3 has 16 amino acids. Germline lookup yields CDR1 LNHDA and CDR2 SQIVND (reference sequence). Trimming took 5 bases from V and 3 from J, leaving 19 bases between them. The CDR3 DNA sequence: TGTGCCAGTAGTCCTACCCCCGTTTGGGGTGACACTGAAGCTTTCTTT. This translates into CASSPTPVWGDTEAFF.

V usage is TRBV7-9 and J usage is TRBJ2-7; 13 bases match TRBD2. Per the germline V gene, CDR1 is SEHNR and CDR2 is FQNEAQ (reference sequence). The CDR3 is 15 residues long. The V segment lost 6 bases and the J segment 5 bases; nucleotides outside the gene matches: 7. The CDR3 bases are TGTGCCAGCAGTGAAGGACTAGCGGGAGTTCACGAGCAGTACTTC. Its translation: CASSEGLAGVHEQYF.

This clone appeared many times. This sequence joins TRBV6-1 and TRBJ2-1; weak D call: TRBD1 (6 bases). The germline V gene has CDR1 MNHNS and CDR2 SASEGT. The CDR3 totals 14 residues. The germline V and J ends were trimmed by 1 base and 2 bases, with 6 bases remaining between them. The CDR3 spells CASSEDRAYNEQFF. The CDR3 region has the DNA TGTGCCAGCAGTGAAGACAGGGCCTACAATGAGCAGTTCTTC.

This rearrangement joins TRBV10-1 to TRBJ1-1; tentatively, D is TRBD1 (5 bases). Trimming pared 2 bases from V and 5 bases from J, leaving 9 bases between. From germline, CDR1 is WNHNN and CDR2 SYGVQD (reference sequence). The CDR3 runs to 13 residues. The CDR3 DNA is TGCGCCAGCAGTGAGCAGGGCATGACTGAAGCTTTCTTT. Translating gives CASSEQGMTEAFF.

The CDR3 loop reads CSLGGIDTQYF. Written as DNA, the CDR3 is TGCAGTCTCGGGGGAATAGATACGCAGTATTTT. The rearrangement links TRBV20-1 to TRBJ2-3; a possible D gene is TRBD2 (6 bases). V shed 8 bases and J shed 5 bases, with 11 bases lying between them. The CDR3 length is 11 residues. Germline V gene sequence: CDR1 DFQATT, CDR2 SNEGSKA (reference sequence).

This chain connects TRBV7-9 to TRBJ1-3; D gene unclear. V lost 5 bases to trimming and J lost 0 bases, with 8 bases between them. CDR1 SEHNR and CDR2 FQNEAQ come from the germline V gene (reference sequence). This CDR3 spans 14 amino acids. CDR3: CASSPTASGNTIYF. The CDR3 DNA follows: TGTGCCAGCAGCCCGACGGCCTCTGGAAACACCATATATTTT. Together with reference TRBV7-9 and TRBJ1-3, the CDR3 gives the full variable domain: DTGVSQNPRHKITKRGQNVTFRCDPISEHNRLYWYRQTLGQGPEFLTYFQNEAQLEKSRLLSDRFSAERPKGSFSTLEIQRTEQGDSAMYLCASSPTASGNTIYFGEGSWLTVV.

The genes are TRBV10-3 and TRBJ1-6; 8 bases align to TRBD1. Trimming removed 5 bases from V and 5 bases from J; junction bases left unmatched: 8. The CDR3 covers 16 residues. CDR1 is ENHRY, CDR2 SYGVKD, per germline. The CDR3 spells CAISPGDRGNNSPLHF. The CDR3 DNA reads TGTGCCATCAGTCCGGGCGACAGGGGAAATAATTCACCCCTCCACTTT.

The V and J genes are TRBV6-2 or TRBV6-3 and TRBJ1-4, with 8 bases lining up with TRBD1. The CDR3 covers 19 residues. The V segment lost 4 bases and the J segment 7 bases; nucleotides outside the gene matches: 20. Per germline, CDR1 MNHEY and CDR2 SVGEGT. The CDR3 sequence is CASSLPNGGQGARVEKLFF. DNA for the CDR3: TGTGCCAGCAGTTTACCTAACGGCGGTCAGGGGGCAAGGGTTGAAAAACTGTTTTTT.

This clone was counted only a few times. The V gene is TRBV19, the J gene TRBJ1-1, with D hard to call. The CDR3 runs 12 residues. Germline V CDR1 and CDR2: LNHDA, SQIVND (reference sequence). V was cut by 7 bases and J by 3 bases, with 9 bases left in between. CDR3 nucleotide sequence: TGTGCCAGTAAGGAATTAGACACTGAAGCTTTCTTT. Protein: CASKELDTEAFF.

The chain joins TRBV6-5 to TRBJ2-5; D unresolved. The length of the CDR3 is 13 residues. V shed 3 bases and J shed 5 bases, with 10 bases lying between them. Per the germline V gene, CDR1 is MNHEY and CDR2 is SVGAGI. CDR3: CASSYWLEETQYF. The CDR3 nucleotides are TGTGCCAGCAGTTATTGGCTTGAGGAGACCCAGTACTTC.

The chain has TRBV9 and TRBJ1-6; 11 nucleotides match TRBD1. With V trimmed by 4 bases and J by 10 bases, 7 bases remained unmatched. The CDR3 is 15 residues long. CDR1 is SGDLS and CDR2 is YYNGEE in the germline V gene. In DNA, the CDR3 is TGTGCCAGCAGCCCGGGACAGGGGGTTAACTCACCCCTCCACTTT. This sequence encodes CASSPGQGVNSPLHF. Using reference TRBV9 and TRBJ1-6 for the parts outside the CDR3, the full variable domain is DSGVTQTPKHLITATGQRVTLRCSPRSGDLSVYWYQQSLDQGLQFLIQYYNGEERAKGNILERFSAQQFPDLHSELNLSSLELGDSALYFCASSPGQGVNSPLHFGNGTRLTVT.

The rearrangement uses TRBV3-1 (or the pseudogene TRBV3-2) and TRBJ2-7; no clear D gene. The V gene lost 4 bases and the J gene lost 1 base, with 5 bases spanning the gap. The CDR3 spans 12 residues. CDR1 is LGHDT and CDR2 is YNNKEL in the germline V gene (reference sequence). The chain's CDR3 is CASSRTSYEQYF. The CDR3 DNA reads TGTGCCAGCAGCCGCACATCCTACGAGCAGTACTTC.

The J gene is TRBJ1-6, the V gene TRBV18; maybe TRBD1 (6 bases). V dropped 1 base and J dropped 11 bases, with 9 bases sitting between them. Germline V gene lookup returns CDR1 KGHSH and CDR2 LQKENI. The CDR3 covers 13 residues. The CDR3 loop is CASSPRQDTPLHF. The CDR3 nucleotides read TGTGCCAGCTCACCACGACAGGATACACCCCTCCACTTT.

V and J are TRBV1 and TRBJ2-1; TRBD1 is the table's D call and was not checked against the DNA. TRBV1 is classified as a pseudogene. The CDR3 extends over 17 amino acids. In DNA, the CDR3 is TGCACCAGCAGCTCCTCCTCCGGGACAGGGTTTATCAATGAGCAGTTCTTC. It translates to CTSSSSSGTGFINEQFF.

This clone was detected many times. The chain joins TRBV18 to TRBJ2-2, with 9 nucleotides matching TRBD1. The trim removed 6 bases at V and 7 bases at J, leaving 3 bases unmatched. The V gene's germline CDR1 is KGHSH and CDR2 LQKENI. This CDR3 is 13 amino acids long. CDR3 protein: CASSDRGNGELFF. The CDR3 DNA reads TGTGCCAGCTCGGACAGGGGCAACGGGGAGCTGTTTTTT.